The sample holds a few counts of the clone carrying this T cell receptor beta chain. Antigen specificity is unknown. The data originate from a study of beta chain features in type 1 diabetes. General study findings and limits: cDNA sequencing could over-represent cells with high TCR expression. HLA influence on TCRB rearrangement stayed unresolved here. Type 1 diabetes patients showed a moderate but significant shortening of TCRB CDR3s in all four CD4+ subsets. Although PCR might favor shorter templates, it would do so equally in patients and controls.

Trimming took 5 bases from V and 1 from J; bases not matched to a gene: 7. CDR1 MNHEY and CDR2 SVGAGI come from the germline V gene. The CDR3 spans 15 residues. The whole isolated RNA underwent reverse transcription, so sequencing captured expressed TCRB transcripts. TCRdb's copy holds only in-frame clones and misses some; the assay was immunoSEQ multiplex PCR. The data show hundreds of thousands of clones, over 8.5% seen once. The receptor was isolated from a woman aged 18-29 years in good health. The sample was naive CD4+ T cells from blood. The rearrangement links TRBV6-5 to TRBJ2-7, with 8 bases matching TRBD2. CDR3: CASSTPGTRSYEQYF. The CDR3 region has the DNA TGTGCCAGCAGTACCCCCGGGACTAGATCCTACGAGCAGTACTTC.